The source of this TCR beta chain is a study of vaccination effects on CD4 cells after COVID-19. Broader study findings: Clones that were induced by infection or by vaccine showed marked contraction late after vaccination. A shortage of convalescent patients and an absence of early post-infection timepoints characterized the study.

In the case of this clone: Its antigen is still unknown.

Germline loops: CDR1 SGHAT, CDR2 FQNNGV. The CDR3 extends over 12 amino acids. V was clipped by 5 bases and J by 10 bases, with 9 bases between them. Using immunoSEQ multiplex PCR, the repertoire was profiled, and TCRdb retains in-frame clones only, with some absent. This table has 35,000 to 55,000 clones, around three quarters appearing once. With the ViraFEST assay, the study expanded antigen-specific CD4+ T cells using viral peptide pools, then sequenced them. Isolating CD4+ T cells followed more than eight days of culture. According to the study, vaccine recipients showed no prior SARS-CoV-2 infection and negative nucleocapsid antibodies. Peptides at 8.5 to 10 ug/ml and IL-2 at approximately 9.7 IU/ml were added to a few million PBMC per well. At days 3 and 7, half of the medium was exchanged for IL-2 medium.

The sequenced sample was CD4+ T cells from PBMCs cultured with SARS-CoV-2 spike peptides, obtained before COVID-19 vaccination. The gene calls are TRBV11-2 and TRBJ1-6; D call uncertain. The TCR originated in a human donor who received a COVID-19 vaccine. The chain's CDR3 is CASSMGPSPLHF. The CDR3 DNA reads TGTGCCAGCAGCATGGGTCCCTCACCCCTCCACTTT. Looking up the rest from reference TRBV11-2 and TRBJ1-6 gives the full variable domain: EAGVAQSPRYKIIEKRQSVAFWCNPISGHATLYWYQQILGQGPKLLIQFQNNGVVDDSQLPKDRFSAERLKGVDSTLKIQPAKLEDSAVYLCASSMGPSPLHFGNGTRLTVT.